This T cell receptor (beta chain) was captured by sequencing in a study of T cell responses to AZD1222 COVID-19 vaccine. General study results and limits: The donors showed a predominance of white British ancestry and of females, with possible underestimation of clonal diversity. Sampling that yielded the repertoires occurred only after the peak T cell response. Among spike-specific TCRs, nearly half reportedly target unmutated variant regions.

TCRdb's copy holds only in-frame clones and misses some; the assay was immunoSEQ multiplex PCR. The sample shows roughly 75,000 clones, 84% of them seen only once. About this clone itself: Its antigen is still unknown.

The CDR3 spans 16 residues. From germline, CDR1 is SGHRS and CDR2 YFSETQ. Trimming took 6 bases from V and 0 from J; bases not matched to a gene: 7. This rearrangement joins TRBV5-1 to TRBJ2-2; 8 bases align to TRBD1. This sequence originates from an adult in good health. Sequencing was performed on peripheral blood, taken on day 0 of AZD1222 vaccination. In DNA, the CDR3 is TGCGCCAGCAAGGGTACGGGACAGGCGAACACCGGGGAGCTGTTTTTT. This codes for CASKGTGQANTGELFF.